One and the same sample provided the 29 T cell receptor beta chains below, sequenced in a study of blood T cell repertoires in COVID-19. Sequenced by immunoSEQ multiplex PCR; TCRdb stores in-frame clones only, minus some. Of under 200,000 clones in the sample, around 85% were seen once. The sample taken for sequencing was peripheral blood. The receptors originated from a man between 60 and 75 years old with COVID-19, enrolled during active disease.

The chain uses TRBV28 and TRBJ1-2, with 7 positions matching TRBD1. Looked up from germline, CDR1 is MDHEN and CDR2 is SYDVKM. Germline trimming cut 4 bases from V and 6 bases from J; bases unmatched to any gene: 20. This CDR3 spans 18 amino acids. CDR3 sequence: CASSWSGTAPAKVDGYTF. DNA of the CDR3: TGTGCCAGCAGTTGGTCCGGGACAGCACCCGCTAAGGTGGATGGCTACACCTTC.

The CDR3 DNA follows: TGCGCCAGCAGCCAAGGGACAGCAACTAATGAAAAACTGTTTTTT. It is translated as CASSQGTATNEKLFF. The chain couples TRBV4-3 to TRBJ1-4, with D tentatively TRBD1 (6 bases). CDR1 is LGHNA and CDR2 is YSLEER in the germline V gene. With 1 base removed from V and 0 bases from J, the gap between germline ends came to 6 bases. This CDR3 is built from 15 residues.

The chain uses TRBV7-7 and TRBJ2-3; possible D gene TRBD2, 7 bases. Germline CDR1 and CDR2: SSHAT and FNYEAQ (reference sequence). The CDR3 runs to 15 residues. The germline V and J ends were trimmed by 1 base and 4 bases, with 12 bases remaining between them. The CDR3 loop is CASSLGGGGADTQYF. In DNA, the CDR3 is TGTGCCAGCAGCTTAGGTGGGGGGGGCGCAGATACGCAGTATTTT.

V is TRBV18 and J is TRBJ2-1, with 13 bases matching TRBD2. This CDR3 contains 14 residues. V trimming: 5 bases; J trimming: 8 bases; junction bases outside the gene matches: 3. CDR1 is KGHSH and CDR2 is LQKENI in the germline V gene. Here the CDR3 reads CASSRTSGSDEQFF. DNA for the CDR3: TGTGCCAGCTCAAGGACTAGCGGGAGTGATGAGCAGTTCTTC.

The chain couples TRBV18 to TRBJ1-2; 9 nucleotides agree with TRBD1. The CDR3 is 16 residues long. Germline V gene sequence: CDR1 KGHSH, CDR2 LQKENI. V dropped 3 bases and J dropped 2; count of bases not matched to a gene: 7. The CDR3 DNA reads TGTGCCAGCTCACCTGTAGCCGGGACAGGGAACTATGGCTACACCTTC. Its protein is CASSPVAGTGNYGYTF.

The table lists this clone with a count of one. The chain is built from TRBV5-5 and TRBJ1-5; TRBD1 is a possible D gene (6 bases). V gave up 2 bases and J gave up 6 bases, with 18 bases separating them. The germline CDR1 and CDR2 sequences are SGHKS and YYEKEE (reference sequence). The CDR3 has 16 residues. CDR3 region: CASSLDLTQGIQPQHF. DNA of the CDR3: TGTGCCAGCAGCTTAGATCTTACCCAGGGGATTCAGCCCCAGCATTTT.

The chain joins TRBV28 to TRBJ1-2, with D possibly matching TRBD1 (6 bases). Trimming took off 6 bases at V and 4 bases at J, with 9 bases between the two ends. From germline, CDR1 is MDHEN and CDR2 SYDVKM. The CDR3 has 12 amino acids. CDR3 protein: CASSDRIYGYTF. CDR3 bases: TGTGCCAGCAGCGACAGGATCTATGGCTACACCTTC.

The chain joins TRBV6-5 to TRBJ2-7; 8 bases are a match to TRBD2. The CDR3 loop spans 15 amino acids. Trimming took 8 bases from V and 2 from J; bases not matched to a gene: 11. CDR1 MNHEY and CDR2 SVGAGI come from the germline V gene. CDR3: CASLWRSGSAYEQYF. CDR3 coding DNA: TGTGCCAGCCTCTGGCGGAGCGGGAGTGCCTACGAGCAGTACTTC.

The chain links TRBV7-9 to TRBJ2-1; no reliable D call. V was shortened by 5 bases and J by 0 bases, with 11 bases between the two germline ends. CDR1 SEHNR and CDR2 FQNEAQ come from the germline V gene (reference sequence). This CDR3 is built from 15 residues. The CDR3 reads CASSLRVNSYNEQFF. DNA of the CDR3: TGTGCCAGCAGCCTACGGGTAAACTCCTACAATGAGCAGTTCTTC.

This clone was seen just once. The chain couples TRBV18 to TRBJ2-3; the match to TRBD1 covers 11 bases. V was pared by 6 bases and J by 3 bases, with 11 bases of the junction left unmatched. There are 17 residues in the CDR3. CDR1 is KGHSH and CDR2 is LQKENI in the germline V gene. CDR3 in DNA: TGTGCCAGCTCCCCAACCTTAGGACAGGGGGCGACAGATACGCAGTATTTT. This sequence encodes CASSPTLGQGATDTQYF.

The rearrangement joins TRBV14 to TRBJ1-2; D unclear. Germline lookup yields CDR1 SGHDN and CDR2 FVKESK. Trimming pared 3 bases from V and 3 bases from J, leaving 14 bases between. The CDR3 is 15 amino acids. The CDR3 protein is CASSHQRGGYYGYTF. The CDR3 coding sequence is TGTGCCAGCAGCCACCAACGAGGAGGGTACTATGGCTACACCTTC.

The chain is built from TRBV27 and TRBJ2-2; TRBD2 matches at 12 bases. V was pared by 6 bases and J by 5 bases, with 4 bases of the junction left unmatched. The V gene's germline CDR1 is MNHEY and CDR2 SMNVEV (reference sequence). The CDR3 is 15 amino acids. The CDR3 DNA sequence: TGTGCCAGCAGACCGGGACTAGCGGGTACCGGGGAGCTGTTTTTT. Protein product: CASRPGLAGTGELFF.

V gene TRBV28 combines with J gene TRBJ1-1, with TRBD1 identical over 7 bases. The ends lost 8 bases at V and 6 bases at J; junction bases unmatched: 9. Germline V gene lookup returns CDR1 MDHEN and CDR2 SYDVKM. The CDR3 is made up of 13 amino acids. For the CDR3, the DNA is TGTGCCAGCCGGGACAGCTTTAACGCTGAAGCTTTCTTT. Translation gives CASRDSFNAEAFF.

The chain combines TRBV4-3 with TRBJ1-5, with D unresolved. V was cut by 0 bases and J by 10 bases, with 10 bases left in between. CDR1 is LGHNA and CDR2 is YSLEER in the germline V gene. This CDR3 comprises 13 residues. The CDR3 nucleotides are TGCGCCAGCAGCCAAGATAGGAGGTCCCCCCAGCATTTT. This translates into CASSQDRRSPQHF.

The CDR3 coding sequence is TGTGCCAGCAGTTACTCGTCTAGAACCAATGAGCAGTTCTTC. It codes for CASSYSSRTNEQFF. The genes are TRBV6-2 or TRBV6-3 and TRBJ2-1; D gene unclear. Germline lookup yields CDR1 MNHEY and CDR2 SVGEGT. CDR3 size: 14 residues. Trimming took 0 bases from V and 6 from J, leaving 9 bases between them.

The V gene is TRBV24-1, the J gene TRBJ2-3; possible D gene TRBD1, 6 bases. CDR1 and CDR2 from the germline V gene are KGHDR and SFDVKD. This CDR3 has 13 amino acids. The ends were cut back, 1 base at V and 8 bases at J, with 9 bases in the middle. The CDR3 nucleotides are TGTGCCACCAGTGATTTCCAGGGGAGTACGCAGTATTTT. It yields the protein CATSDFQGSTQYF.

The CDR3 loop is CASSFPGQGEAFF. The CDR3 DNA follows: TGTGCCAGCAGTTTCCCGGGACAGGGTGAAGCTTTCTTT. This chain uses TRBV6-5 with TRBJ1-1, with TRBD1 matching over 9 bases. The germline CDR1 and CDR2 sequences are MNHEY and SVGAGI. The CDR3 length is 13 residues. The J segment lost 7 bases and the V segment lost 4 bases, leaving 4 bases of the junction unmatched.

CDR3 nucleotides: TGTGCCAGCAGCCCGGGGACAGGGAGGGTTCAGCCCCAGCATTTT. This sequence encodes CASSPGTGRVQPQHF. The chain employs TRBV11-2 and TRBJ1-5; TRBD1 matches at 9 bases. The V gene's germline CDR1 is SGHAT and CDR2 FQNNGV. V shed 5 bases and J 6 bases; nucleotides not matched to a gene: 8. CDR3 length: 15 residues.

The CDR3: CASSLARNQPQHF. CDR3 DNA sequence: TGTGCCAGCAGTCTCGCGAGGAATCAGCCCCAGCATTTT. This rearrangement joins TRBV27 to TRBJ1-5; no reliable D call. The CDR3 extends over 13 amino acids. The germline V and J ends were trimmed by 5 bases and 4 bases, with 9 bases remaining between them. Germline loops: CDR1 MNHEY, CDR2 SMNVEV (reference sequence).

This clone was seen a single time. The chain combines TRBV27 with TRBJ1-4; possible D gene TRBD1, 6 bases. The CDR3 spans 15 residues. CDR1 and CDR2 (germline): MNHEY, SMNVEV (reference sequence). Trimming removed 6 bases from V and 5 bases from J, with 16 bases in between. CDR3 residues: CASRQTSGENEKLFF. DNA for the CDR3: TGTGCCAGCAGACAAACGTCAGGGGAAAATGAAAAACTGTTTTTT.

The rearrangement links TRBV27 to TRBJ2-1, with D possibly being TRBD1 (8 bases). This CDR3 is built from 15 residues. Germline-derived CDR1 and CDR2 are MNHEY and SMNVEV (reference sequence). Trimming pared 10 bases from V and 7 bases from J, leaving 23 bases between. The CDR3 sequence: CATEGRNRGGNEQFF. CDR3 DNA sequence: TGTGCCACTGAAGGGCGAAACAGGGGGGGGAATGAGCAGTTCTTC.

The chain has TRBV29-1 and TRBJ1-1; 8 bases agree with TRBD1. The CDR3 contains 14 residues. The germline CDR1 and CDR2 sequences are SQVTM and ANQGSEA. The V gene end was trimmed by 6 bases and the J gene end by 3 bases; junction bases not matched to a gene: 9. CDR3 sequence: CSVAPDRGYTEAFF. CDR3 nucleotides: TGCAGCGTAGCCCCAGACAGGGGATACACTGAAGCTTTCTTT.

The V and J genes are TRBV19 and TRBJ2-1, with 11 bases lining up with TRBD1. Unmatched junction bases numbered 3, after V lost 4 bases and J lost 4 bases. Germline CDR1 reads LNHDA; CDR2 reads SQIVND (reference sequence). There are 15 residues in the CDR3. The CDR3 reads CASSRTGGGYNEQFF. The CDR3 coding sequence is TGTGCCAGTAGTAGGACAGGGGGCGGTTACAATGAGCAGTTCTTC.

V and J are TRBV12-5 and TRBJ1-1; perhaps TRBD1 as D (5 bases). The length of the CDR3 is 14 residues. V was shortened by 0 bases and J by 3 bases, with 8 bases between the two germline ends. Germline V gives CDR1 LGHNT, CDR2 FRNRAP. CDR3 loop: CASGLVGVDTEAFF. The CDR3, as DNA: TGTGCTAGTGGTTTGGTAGGGGTCGACACTGAAGCTTTCTTT. Looking up the rest from reference TRBV12-5 and TRBJ1-1 gives the full variable domain: DARVTQTPRHKVTEMGQEVTMRCQPILGHNTVFWYRQTMMQGLELLAYFRNRAPLDDSGMPKDRFSAEMPDATLATLKIQPSEPRDSAVYFCASGLVGVDTEAFFGQGTRLTVV.

This sequence joins TRBV20-1 and TRBJ2-1; 11 bases are a match to TRBD1. Germline-derived CDR1 and CDR2 are DFQATT and SNEGSKA (reference sequence). V trimming: 3 bases; J trimming: 6 bases; junction bases outside the gene matches: 10. CDR3 length: 16 residues. This CDR3 is CSASNRGQGAGNEQFF. CDR3 sequence (DNA): TGCAGTGCTAGTAACAGAGGACAGGGGGCAGGCAATGAGCAGTTCTTC.

This clone occurred once. CDR3 sequence reads: CASSSGLAGGDEQFF. The CDR3 DNA is TGTGCCAGCAGCTCGGGACTAGCGGGAGGGGATGAGCAGTTCTTC. V and J are TRBV7-3 and TRBJ2-1; 16 nucleotides line up with TRBD2. The V gene's germline CDR1 is SGHTA and CDR2 FQGTGA. With 4 bases clipped from V and 8 bases from J, the junction kept 2 bases outside the gene matches. This CDR3 is 15 amino acids long.

This chain connects TRBV10-1 to TRBJ1-1; perhaps TRBD1 as D (6 bases). From germline, CDR1 is WNHNN and CDR2 SYGVQD (reference sequence). The CDR3 has 16 amino acids. The V end was cut by 0 bases, the J end by 10 bases, with 21 bases between. The CDR3 DNA follows: TGCGCCAGCAGTGAGTCGTTGGGGAAGGGGGTGATGGTAGCTTTCTTT. This translates into CASSESLGKGVMVAFF.

This chain links TRBV5-1 with TRBJ2-5; possible D gene TRBD1, 7 bases. The germline gives CDR1 SGHRS, CDR2 YFSETQ. There are 15 residues in the CDR3. The V gene lost 4 bases and the J gene lost 2 bases, with 15 bases spanning the gap. The CDR3: CASSLGAGQQETQYF. As DNA, the CDR3 is TGCGCCAGCAGCCTGGGGGCGGGACAGCAAGAGACCCAGTACTTC.

This sequence joins TRBV5-1 and TRBJ2-5, with a tentative D call TRBD2 (7 bases). Germline CDR1 is SGHRS and CDR2 is YFSETQ. The V and J ends lost 4 bases and 5 bases respectively, with 15 bases between them. The CDR3 contains 14 residues. The CDR3 here is CASSRTGGLETQYF. DNA of the CDR3: TGCGCCAGCAGCAGGACGGGGGGCCTGGAGACCCAGTACTTC.